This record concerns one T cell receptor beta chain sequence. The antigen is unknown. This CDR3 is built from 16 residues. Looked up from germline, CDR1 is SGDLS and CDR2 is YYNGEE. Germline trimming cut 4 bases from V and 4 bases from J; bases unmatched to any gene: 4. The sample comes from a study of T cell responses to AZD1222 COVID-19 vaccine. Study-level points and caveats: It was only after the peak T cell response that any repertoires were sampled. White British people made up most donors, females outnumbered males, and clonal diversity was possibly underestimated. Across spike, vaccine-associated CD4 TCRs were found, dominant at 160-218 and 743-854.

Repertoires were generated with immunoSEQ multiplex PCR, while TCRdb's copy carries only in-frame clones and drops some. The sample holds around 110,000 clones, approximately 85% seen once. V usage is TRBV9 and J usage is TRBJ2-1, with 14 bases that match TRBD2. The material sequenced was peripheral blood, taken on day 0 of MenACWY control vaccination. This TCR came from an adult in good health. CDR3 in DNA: TGTGCCAGCAGCCTCGGGACTAGCGGGGGATACAATGAGCAGTTCTTC. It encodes CASSLGTSGGYNEQFF.